This T cell receptor (beta chain) came from a study of blood T cell repertoires in COVID-19. Only in-frame clones appear in the TCRdb table, and some are missing; sequencing was by immunoSEQ multiplex PCR. The sample has some 93,000 clones; 80% to 90% are singletons. CDR1 and CDR2 from the germline V gene are SQVTM and ANQGSEA. CDR3 length equals 14 residues. The V end lost 5 bases, the J end lost 2 bases, and 16 bases lay between the germline ends. This TCR came from a man aged 55 to 70 with acute or convalescent COVID-19. The rearrangement links TRBV29-1 to TRBJ2-7; perhaps TRBD1 as D (5 bases). The sequencing sample was made of peripheral blood. The CDR3 here is CSVSLNQGPYEQYF. In DNA form, the CDR3 reads TGCAGCGTTAGCCTGAACCAGGGTCCCTACGAGCAGTACTTC.